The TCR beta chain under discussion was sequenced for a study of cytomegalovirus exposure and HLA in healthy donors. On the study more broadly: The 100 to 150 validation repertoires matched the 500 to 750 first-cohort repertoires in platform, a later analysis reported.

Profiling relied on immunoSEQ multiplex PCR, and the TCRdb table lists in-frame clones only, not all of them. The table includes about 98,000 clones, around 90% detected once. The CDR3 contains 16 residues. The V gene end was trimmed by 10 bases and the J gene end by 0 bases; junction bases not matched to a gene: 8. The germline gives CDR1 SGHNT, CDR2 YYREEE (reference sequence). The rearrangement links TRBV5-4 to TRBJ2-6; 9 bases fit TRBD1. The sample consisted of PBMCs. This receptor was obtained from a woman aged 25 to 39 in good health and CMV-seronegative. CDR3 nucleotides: TGTGCCGGTACCGGGACAGGGAACTCTGGGGCCAACGTCCTGACTTTC. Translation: CAGTGTGNSGANVLTF.